The clone carrying this TCR beta chain came up a few times. Its specificity is unknown. The CDR3 consists of 12 residues. Looked up from germline, CDR1 is SGHDT and CDR2 is YYEEEE. Between the trimmed V and J ends, which lost 4 bases and 3 bases, there was a span of 7 bases. This sample is drawn from a study of T-cell memory formation after mild COVID-19. In the study overall: TCR clusters showed largely donor specificity. Study-level results: Contracting clones from day 15 to 85 showed balanced CD4/CD8; later expanders favored CD4+. The main location of contracting CD4+ clones was CM and EM, and that of contracting CD8+ clones was EMRA.

5'RACE, which relied on constant-segment primers, yielded TCR alpha and TCR beta cDNA libraries carrying sample barcodes and UMIs. TCRdb independently ran MiXCR on the 5' RACE reads; one entry per CDR3 protein. Seen here are around 450,000 distinct CDR3 sequences, 24% observed once, and the top ten hold 8.5% to 10%. The sample comprised PBMCs or a T cell subset sorted from them (not recorded which). The TCR was taken from an adult woman who had mild COVID-19 (a few samples of this study predate the infection). Cell type and time point are not known. The chain links TRBV5-6 to TRBJ1-1; D is unclear. CDR3 DNA sequence: TGTGCCAGCAGCCCAGGAGACACTGAAGCTTTCTTT. Its translation is CASSPGDTEAFF.